Sequencing of this T cell receptor (beta chain) was carried out in a study of T cell changes during pregnancy in multiple sclerosis. Libraries were prepared by immunoSEQ multiplex PCR; TCRdb keeps only in-frame clonotypes and omits some of them. Of around 61,000 clones in the sample, roughly 89% were seen once. This clone was seen a single time. In germline, CDR1 is LGHNA, CDR2 YNFKEQ. This CDR3 contains 14 residues. Trimming cost V 0 bases and J 7 bases, with 10 bases left between them. The sequence was obtained from a female donor in good health, enrolled as a control in a pregnancy study. The rearrangement joins TRBV4-2 to TRBJ2-1; D may be TRBD2 (6 bases). Sample: peripheral blood, taken in the third trimester of pregnancy. The CDR3 DNA sequence: TGTGCCAGCAGCCAAGACGCGGGAAAGAATGAGCAGTTCTTC. As protein: CASSQDAGKNEQFF.